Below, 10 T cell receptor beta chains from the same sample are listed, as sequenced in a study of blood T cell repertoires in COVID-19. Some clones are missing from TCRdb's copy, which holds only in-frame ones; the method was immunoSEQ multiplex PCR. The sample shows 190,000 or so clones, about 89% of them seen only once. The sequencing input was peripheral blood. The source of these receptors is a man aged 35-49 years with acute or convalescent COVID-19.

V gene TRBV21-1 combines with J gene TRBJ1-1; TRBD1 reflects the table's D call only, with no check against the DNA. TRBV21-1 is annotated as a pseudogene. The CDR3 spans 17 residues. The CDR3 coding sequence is TGTGCCAGCAGCAAAGTTACAGGGATCGATCGGAACACTGAAGCTTTCTTT. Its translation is CASSKVTGIDRNTEAFF.

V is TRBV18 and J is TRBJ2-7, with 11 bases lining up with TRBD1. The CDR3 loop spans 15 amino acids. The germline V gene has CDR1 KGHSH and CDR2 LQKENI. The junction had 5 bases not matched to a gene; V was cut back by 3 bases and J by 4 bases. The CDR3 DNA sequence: TGTGCCAGCTCACCCGGGACAGGGGGTCCTTACGAGCAGTACTTC. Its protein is CASSPGTGGPYEQYF.

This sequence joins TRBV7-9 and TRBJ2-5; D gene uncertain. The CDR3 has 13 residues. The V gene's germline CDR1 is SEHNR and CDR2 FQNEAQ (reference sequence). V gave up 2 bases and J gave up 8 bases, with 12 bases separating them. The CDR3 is CASSLNSAVTQYF. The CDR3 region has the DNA TGTGCCAGCAGCTTAAACAGTGCTGTAACCCAGTACTTC.

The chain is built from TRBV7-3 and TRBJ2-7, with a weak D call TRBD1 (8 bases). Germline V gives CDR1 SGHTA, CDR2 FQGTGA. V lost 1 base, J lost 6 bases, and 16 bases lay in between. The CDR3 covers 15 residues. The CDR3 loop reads CASSLKVQGGFEQYF. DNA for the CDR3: TGTGCCAGCAGCTTAAAGGTACAGGGGGGGTTCGAGCAGTACTTC.

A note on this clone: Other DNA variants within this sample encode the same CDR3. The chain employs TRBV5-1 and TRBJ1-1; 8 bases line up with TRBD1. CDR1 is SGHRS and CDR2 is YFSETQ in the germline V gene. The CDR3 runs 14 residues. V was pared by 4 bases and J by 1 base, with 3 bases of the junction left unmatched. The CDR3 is CASSPGTGNTEAFF. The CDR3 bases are TGCGCCAGCAGCCCGGGGACAGGGAACACTGAAGCTTTCTTT.

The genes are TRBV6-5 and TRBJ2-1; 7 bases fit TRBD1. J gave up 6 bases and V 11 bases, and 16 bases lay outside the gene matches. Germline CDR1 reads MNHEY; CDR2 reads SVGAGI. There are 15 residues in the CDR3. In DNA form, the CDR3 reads TGTGCCCTTAGCCTCCGACAGGGCAATTCCAATGAGCAGTTCTTC. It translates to CALSLRQGNSNEQFF.

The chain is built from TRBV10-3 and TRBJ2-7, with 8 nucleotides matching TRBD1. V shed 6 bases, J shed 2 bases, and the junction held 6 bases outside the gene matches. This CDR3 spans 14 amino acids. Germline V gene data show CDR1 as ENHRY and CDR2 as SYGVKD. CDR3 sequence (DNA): TGTGCCATCAGAAGAACAGGGGGAACCTACGAGCAGTACTTC. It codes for CAIRRTGGTYEQYF.

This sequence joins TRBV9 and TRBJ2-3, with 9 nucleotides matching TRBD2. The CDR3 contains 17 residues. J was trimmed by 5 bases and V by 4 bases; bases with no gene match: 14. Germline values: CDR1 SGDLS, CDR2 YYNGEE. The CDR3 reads CASSLTSSGGPQDTQYF. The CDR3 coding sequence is TGTGCCAGCAGCCTCACTTCGAGCGGGGGGCCCCAAGATACGCAGTATTTT.

CDR3 sequence (DNA): TGTGCCAGCAGCCATAGCGGCACCCCGACCGGGGAGCTGTTTTTT. As protein: CASSHSGTPTGELFF. The chain joins TRBV4-2 to TRBJ2-2; TRBD2 might be the D (6 bases). CDR3 length: 15 amino acids. V was cut by 3 bases and J by 5 bases, with 13 bases left in between. The germline V gene has CDR1 LGHNA and CDR2 YNFKEQ.

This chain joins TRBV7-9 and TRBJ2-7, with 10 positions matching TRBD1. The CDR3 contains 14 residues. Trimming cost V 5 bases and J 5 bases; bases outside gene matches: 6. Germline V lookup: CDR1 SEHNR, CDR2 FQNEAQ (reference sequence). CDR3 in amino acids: CASSHGTGVDEQYF. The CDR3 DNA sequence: TGTGCCAGCAGCCACGGGACAGGGGTCGACGAGCAGTACTTC.